A single TCR beta chain is shown here with its context. Its antigen is not identified. This CDR3 spans 17 amino acids. Germline loops: CDR1 SGHRS, CDR2 YFSETQ. V shed 5 bases and J shed 0 bases, with 15 bases lying between them. The repertoire was sequenced with immunoSEQ multiplex PCR; TCRdb's copy has only in-frame clones and lacks some. Of around 130,000 clones listed, about 88% are singletons. The sample belongs to a study of T cell responses to AZD1222 COVID-19 vaccine. Regarding the study as a whole: A rise in Spike-specific TCR breadth and depth followed two AZD1222 doses.

The chain employs TRBV5-1 and TRBJ2-6; no clear D gene. Sequencing was performed on peripheral blood, taken 28 days after the second AZD1222 dose. The TCR was taken from an adult who received the AZD1222 COVID-19 vaccine. CDR3 loop: CASSFSSVGSGANVLTF. DNA for the CDR3: TGCGCCAGCAGTTTTAGTTCGGTAGGCTCTGGGGCCAACGTCCTGACTTTC.